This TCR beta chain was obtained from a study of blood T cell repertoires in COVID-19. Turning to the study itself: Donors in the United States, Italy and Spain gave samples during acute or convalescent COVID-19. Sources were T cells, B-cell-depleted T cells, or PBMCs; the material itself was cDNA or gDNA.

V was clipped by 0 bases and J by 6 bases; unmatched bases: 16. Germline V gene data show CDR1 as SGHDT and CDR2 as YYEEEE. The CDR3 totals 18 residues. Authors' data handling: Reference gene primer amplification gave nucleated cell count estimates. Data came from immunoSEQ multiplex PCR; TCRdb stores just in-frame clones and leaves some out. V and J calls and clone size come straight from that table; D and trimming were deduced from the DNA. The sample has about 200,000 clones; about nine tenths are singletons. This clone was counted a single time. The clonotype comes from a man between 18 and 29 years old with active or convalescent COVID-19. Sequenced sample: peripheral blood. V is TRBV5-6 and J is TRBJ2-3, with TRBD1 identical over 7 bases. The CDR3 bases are TGTGCCAGCAGCTTGGCCTTCACGTCACAGGGGACAATCGATACGCAGTATTTT. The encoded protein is CASSLAFTSQGTIDTQYF.